A single sample gave rise to the 28 T cell receptor beta chains below, sequenced in a study of T cells expressing NK-cell markers. From its re-call of the 5' RACE reads, TCRdb lists each CDR3 protein once, without DNA. The repertoire shows 400,000 to 550,000 distinct CDR3 sequences; the top ten hold 6% to 9.5%. The sample was blood T cells: a sorted CD56 or NKG2C T cell subset, CD4+ or CD8+ T cells, or bulk PBMC T cells (not recorded which). The source is a woman between 18 and 70 years old in good health.

CDR3 in amino acids: CASSTNEHYNEQFF. The chain couples TRBV11-2 to TRBJ2-1. Germline lookup yields CDR1 SGHAT and CDR2 FQNNGV. The CDR3 has 14 amino acids.

V usage is TRBV21-1 and J usage is TRBJ2-3. TRBV21-1 constitutes a pseudogene. This CDR3 has 16 amino acids. CDR3 region: CASSLRPRPSTDTQYF.

The J gene is TRBJ1-4, the V gene TRBV7-9; TCRdb indicates TRBD1, and absent DNA this call remains unverified. The length of the CDR3 is 13 residues. The germline V gene has CDR1 SEHNR and CDR2 FQNEAQ (reference sequence). CDR3 protein: CASQPGQGEKLFF.

This rearrangement joins TRBV5-4 to TRBJ2-1; lacking DNA, the TRBD2 call made by TCRdb goes unchecked. There are 16 residues in the CDR3. The V gene's germline CDR1 is SGHNT and CDR2 YYREEE (reference sequence). CDR3 loop: CASSSRIAGGYNEQFF.

CDR3 loop: CASSQERPRGTQYF. The chain uses TRBV3-1 and TRBJ2-5; checking the TCRdb D call of TRBD1 is not possible without DNA. CDR3 length: 14 amino acids. Germline V CDR1 and CDR2: LGHDT, YNNKEL (reference sequence).

The chain couples TRBV7-3 to TRBJ2-2; TCRdb gives TRBD2 as the D gene, but with no DNA this cannot be confirmed. The CDR3 has 20 amino acids. CDR1 SGHTA and CDR2 FQGTGA come from the germline V gene. The CDR3 protein is CASSLKNVLTSGPNTGELFF.

The chain links TRBV18 to TRBJ2-3; as DNA is missing, the TRBD2 call by TCRdb cannot be tested. The CDR3 is 14 amino acids. Germline V gene lookup returns CDR1 KGHSH and CDR2 LQKENI. The CDR3 sequence: CASSTRTGTDTQYF.

The chain combines TRBV5-6 with TRBJ2-2. The CDR3 loop spans 15 amino acids. Germline CDR1 and CDR2: SGHDT and YYEEEE. CDR3 protein: CASSPRPTRTGELFF. The complete variable domain, with remaining parts taken from reference TRBV5-6 and TRBJ2-2, reads DAGVTQSPTHLIKTRGQQVTLRCSPKSGHDTVSWYQQALGQGPQFIFQYYEEEERQRGNFPDRFSGHQFPNYSSELNVNALLLGDSALYLCASSPRPTRTGELFFGEGSRLTVL.

The rearrangement joins TRBV5-5 to TRBJ1-2; TCRdb's D call, TRBD1, is unchecked because there is no DNA. The CDR3 has 15 amino acids. Per germline, CDR1 SGHKS and CDR2 YYEKEE (reference sequence). The CDR3 region is CASSLRTGLRNGYTF.

The chain links TRBV3-1 to TRBJ2-5; checking the TCRdb D call of TRBD2 is not possible without DNA. The CDR3 has 18 amino acids. Looked up from germline, CDR1 is LGHDT and CDR2 is YNNKEL (reference sequence). This CDR3 reads CASSQDYAESPVGETQYF.

The chain links TRBV9 to TRBJ2-1. The CDR3 loop spans 11 amino acids. Germline V gene lookup returns CDR1 SGDLS and CDR2 YYNGEE. This chain's CDR3 is CASSGGREQFF.

The chain links TRBV29-1 to TRBJ2-7; absent DNA, TCRdb's TRBD2 call cannot be checked. CDR3 length: 12 amino acids. Germline assignment: CDR1 SQVTM and CDR2 ANQGSEA. The CDR3 region is CSVRAAPAEQYF.

This chain uses TRBV28 with TRBJ2-5. The CDR3 spans 11 residues. CDR1 and CDR2 from the germline V gene are MDHEN and SYDVKM. The CDR3 region is CASSFFVTQYF.

The chain carries TRBV4-1 and TRBJ1-2; the D call of TRBD1 rests on TCRdb alone, since no DNA is present to check it. The CDR3 has 14 residues. The germline CDR1 and CDR2 sequences are MGHRA and YSYEKL. CDR3 residues: CASSPGSGSGGYTF.

The chain joins TRBV6-1 to TRBJ2-4; there is no DNA to check the TCRdb D call of TRBD2. The germline gives CDR1 MNHNS, CDR2 SASEGT. This CDR3 comprises 15 residues. The CDR3 here is CASSPGGVAKNIQYF.

V is TRBV7-2 and J is TRBJ1-2. Germline V gene sequence: CDR1 SGHTA, CDR2 FQGNSA. The length of the CDR3 is 13 residues. The CDR3 here is CASSSGSAYGYTF.

This CDR3 reads CASRTSGGARGTDTQYF. The chain carries TRBV12-3 or TRBV12-4 and TRBJ2-3; the TCRdb call, TRBD2, lacks DNA for checking. This CDR3 is built from 17 residues.

The V and J genes are TRBV12-3 or TRBV12-4 and TRBJ2-2; TCRdb's D call, TRBD1, is unchecked because there is no DNA. This CDR3 spans 20 amino acids. The CDR3 is CASSFGAKPLGGPNTGELFF.

The J gene is TRBJ2-1, the V gene TRBV19; no DNA is available, so the TRBD2 call from TCRdb remains unchecked. Germline V gives CDR1 LNHDA, CDR2 SQIVND (reference sequence). The CDR3 runs 17 residues. CDR3 region: CASSIAPSGGQYNEQFF.

The rearrangement links TRBV29-1 to TRBJ2-7; TCRdb returns TRBD2, unconfirmable since there is no DNA. CDR3 size: 14 residues. Germline CDR1 and CDR2: SQVTM and ANQGSEA. CDR3 sequence reads: CSVSFGGDAYEQYF.

The chain combines TRBV6-5 with TRBJ2-7; lacking DNA, the TRBD1 call made by TCRdb goes unchecked. The CDR3 covers 15 residues. The germline V gene encodes CDR1 MNHEY and CDR2 SVGAGI. The CDR3 sequence is CASSYEPDRGYEQYF.

The gene calls are TRBV12-3 or TRBV12-4 and TRBJ2-1; no DNA is available, so the TRBD1 call from TCRdb remains unchecked. The length of the CDR3 is 14 residues. The CDR3 spells CASIDRGSSNEQFF.

V gene TRBV6-1 combines with J gene TRBJ2-7. CDR1 is MNHNS and CDR2 is SASEGT in the germline V gene. CDR3 size: 14 residues. This CDR3 reads CASSEKGWGGEQYF.

The rearrangement joins TRBV12-3 or TRBV12-4 to TRBJ2-1; the D call of TRBD1 rests on TCRdb alone, since no DNA is present to check it. This CDR3 has 12 amino acids. This chain's CDR3 is CASSNRGGQQFF.

This CDR3 reads CASSYSSGGDQPQHF. The chain recombines TRBV6-5 with TRBJ1-5. CDR1 and CDR2 from the germline V gene are MNHEY and SVGAGI. The CDR3 contains 15 residues.

V is TRBV20-1 and J is TRBJ2-3; TCRdb gives TRBD1 as the D gene, but with no DNA this cannot be confirmed. Germline CDR1 DFQATT, CDR2 SNEGSKA (reference sequence). CDR3 length: 15 residues. This CDR3 is CSASDRDRGPDTQYF.

The rearrangement links TRBV5-1 to TRBJ2-2; TCRdb's D gene call, TRBD1, goes unchecked for lack of DNA. CDR1 is SGHRS and CDR2 is YFSETQ in the germline V gene. CDR3 length: 14 residues. The CDR3 sequence: CASSLVAGQGELFF. The variable domain in full, with the rest retrieved from reference TRBV5-1 and TRBJ2-2, is KAGVTQTPRYLIKTRGQQVTLSCSPISGHRSVSWYQQTPGQGLQFLFEYFSETQRNKGNFPGRFSGRQFSNSRSEMNVSTLELGDSALYLCASSLVAGQGELFFGEGSRLTVL.

The chain recombines TRBV29-1 with TRBJ1-4; TCRdb lists TRBD1, though no DNA is available to test this call. Germline CDR1 and CDR2: SQVTM and ANQGSEA. The CDR3 is 12 residues long. The CDR3 here is CSVSGTAEKLFF.